Below, one T cell receptor (beta chain) is given with its context. These data come from a study of shared clonotypes between healthy human individuals. Nashville, Tennessee was home to all donors, each a Caucasian adult. Germline assignment: CDR1 SGHTA and CDR2 FQGNSA. CDR3 length: 18 amino acids. Trimming took 0 bases from V and 2 from J; bases not matched to a gene: 4. Clones were sequenced by immunoSEQ multiplex PCR, and TCRdb holds only the in-frame ones, with some missing. The table shows about 460,000 clones, with about 74% occurring only once. The sequencing sample was made of PBMCs. This receptor was obtained from a woman aged 40 to 55 in good health. Some clones in this sample may be carry-over from other donors' samples. The V and J genes are TRBV7-2 and TRBJ2-1; 13 positions agree with TRBD2. As DNA, the CDR3 is TGTGCCAGCAGCTTAGCCTATGGACTAGCGGGAGCCTACAATGAGCAGTTCTTC. The encoded protein is CASSLAYGLAGAYNEQFF. The full variable domain, in which reference TRBV7-2 and TRBJ2-1 provide the parts outside the CDR3, is GAGVSQSPSNKVTEKGKDVELRCDPISGHTALYWYRQSLGQGLEFLIYFQGNSAPDKSGLPSDRFSAERTGGSVSTLTIQRTQQEDSAVYLCASSLAYGLAGAYNEQFFGPGTRLTVL.